A single TCR beta chain is shown here with its context. The target antigen is unknown. Germline trimming cut 2 bases from V and 5 bases from J; bases unmatched to any gene: 9. The CDR3 has 16 residues. Germline-derived CDR1 and CDR2 are DFQATT and SNEGSKA (reference sequence). The sample originates from a study of response to subunit inactivated influenza vaccine. Study observations and caveats: The authors offered the suggestion that each seasonal influenza vaccination recruits few new T cells.

TCRdb itself ran the RT-PCR reads through MiXCR, one entry per CDR3 protein. Of about 180,000 distinct CDR3 sequences in the sample, about 9% were seen once. This chain connects TRBV20-1 to TRBJ2-1; 10 positions agree with TRBD2. The source was non-naive T cells sorted from PBMCs, collected on the day of vaccination. This clonotype was sampled from a man in his fifties or sixties who received an inactivated influenza vaccine. The CDR3 DNA reads TGCAGTGCTAGACTAGCGGGGGCCTATTCCCACAATGAGCAGTTCTTC. This gives the protein CSARLAGAYSHNEQFF.